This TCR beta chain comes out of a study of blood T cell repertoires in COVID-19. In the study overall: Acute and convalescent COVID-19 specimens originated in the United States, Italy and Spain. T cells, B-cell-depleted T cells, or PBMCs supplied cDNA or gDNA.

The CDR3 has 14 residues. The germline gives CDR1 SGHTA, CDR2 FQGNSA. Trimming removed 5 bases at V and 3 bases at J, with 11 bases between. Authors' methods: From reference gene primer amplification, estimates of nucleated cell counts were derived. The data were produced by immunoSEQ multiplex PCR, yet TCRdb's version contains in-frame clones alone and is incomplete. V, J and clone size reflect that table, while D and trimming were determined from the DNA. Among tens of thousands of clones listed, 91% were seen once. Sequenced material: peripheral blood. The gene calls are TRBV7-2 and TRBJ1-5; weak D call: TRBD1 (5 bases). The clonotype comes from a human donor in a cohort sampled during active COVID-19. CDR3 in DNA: TGTGCCAGCAGCCTCGGACAACTCAATCAGCCCCAGCATTTT. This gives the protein CASSLGQLNQPQHF.